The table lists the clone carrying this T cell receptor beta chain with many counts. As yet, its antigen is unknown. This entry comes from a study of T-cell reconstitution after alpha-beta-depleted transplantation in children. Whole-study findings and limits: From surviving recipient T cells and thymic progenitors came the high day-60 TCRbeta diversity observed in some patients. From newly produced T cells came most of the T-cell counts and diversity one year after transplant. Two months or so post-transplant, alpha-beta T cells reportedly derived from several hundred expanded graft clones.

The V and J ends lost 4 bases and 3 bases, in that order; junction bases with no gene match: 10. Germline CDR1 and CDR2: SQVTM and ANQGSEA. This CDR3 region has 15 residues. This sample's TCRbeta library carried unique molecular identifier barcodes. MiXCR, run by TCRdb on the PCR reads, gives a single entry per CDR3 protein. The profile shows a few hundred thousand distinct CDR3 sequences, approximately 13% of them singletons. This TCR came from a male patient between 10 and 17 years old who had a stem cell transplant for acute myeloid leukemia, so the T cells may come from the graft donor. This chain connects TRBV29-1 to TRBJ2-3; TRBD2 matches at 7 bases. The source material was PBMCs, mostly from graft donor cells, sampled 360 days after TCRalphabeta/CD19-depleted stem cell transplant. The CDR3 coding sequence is TGCAGCGTTGTTGGGCGGGAGAAGAAGACAGATACGCAGTATTTT. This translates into CSVVGREKKTDTQYF.